Given below is one TCR beta chain in context. The germline V gene encodes CDR1 WNHNN and CDR2 SYGVQD (reference sequence). This CDR3 is built from 16 residues. The V and J ends lost 0 bases and 2 bases, in that order; junction bases with no gene match: 1. The data originate from a study of cytomegalovirus exposure and HLA in healthy donors. A multiplex PCR was run with 60 Vbeta primers and 13 Jbeta primers. The repertoire was sequenced with immunoSEQ multiplex PCR; TCRdb's copy has only in-frame clones and lacks some. The sample includes some 75,000 clones, around 79% of them seen just once. Everyone who donated was a healthy bone marrow donor.

The chain uses TRBV10-1 and TRBJ2-1; 10 bases map to TRBD2. The sample taken for sequencing was PBMCs. This clonotype originated in a man aged 18 to 29 in good health and CMV-seropositive. CDR3 in amino acids: CASSESGLAPYNEQFF. CDR3 nucleotide sequence: TGCGCCAGCAGTGAGTCGGGACTAGCGCCCTACAATGAGCAGTTCTTC.